The source of this T cell receptor beta chain is a study of shared clonotypes between healthy human individuals. Looking at the study overall: Three plates were used per donor for CD4 naive, three for CD4 memory, two for CD8 naive and one for CD8 memory.

Germline loops: CDR1 SGHNT, CDR2 YENEEA. The CDR3 length is 17 residues. The V and J ends lost 5 bases and 0 bases respectively, with 16 bases between them. The DNA input per sorted-subset replicate PCR was 200 ng, corresponding to roughly 31,000 T cell genomes. Profiled with immunoSEQ multiplex PCR; TCRdb holds only in-frame clones, not every one. The data contain about 2.1 million clones, about 94% of them singletons. The study, taken as a whole, reports: The sole specimen, blood, was sampled, and tissue repertoires likely differ. Compared with memory subsets, naive subsets generally had larger estimated richness.

About this clone itself: What it binds is not known.

Naive CD8 cells lacked CD45RO and underwent positive selection for CCR7, leaving out terminally differentiated effector memory CD45RA+ cells. The chain links TRBV11-3 to TRBJ2-2, with D possibly TRBD2 on 6 matching bases. Sample: naive CD8+ T cells from PBMCs. The clonotype comes from a young man in good health. Some clones in this sample may be carry-over from other donors' samples. Written as DNA, the CDR3 is TGTGCCAGCAGCCCCAGGACTACTCCTACGAACACCGGGGAGCTGTTTTTT. Encoded protein: CASSPRTTPTNTGELFF. Complete variable domain (other parts from reference TRBV11-3 and TRBJ2-2): EAGVVQSPRYKIIEKKQPVAFWCNPISGHNTLYWYLQNLGQGPELLIRYENEEAVDDSQLPKDRFSAERLKGVDSTLKIQPAELGDSAVYLCASSPRTTPTNTGELFFGEGSRLTVL.